This T cell receptor (beta chain) was identified in a study of shared clonotypes between healthy human individuals. Whole-study context: Serving as donors were a couple of women and three men, whose ages spanned 18 to 49. Study findings and constraints: Despite large depth, rarefaction showed incomplete sorted-subset sequencing. Measured sharing among donors was expected to vary with sequencing depth.

Repertoires were generated with immunoSEQ multiplex PCR, while TCRdb's copy carries only in-frame clones and drops some. The table records roughly 2.5 million clones, 85% to 95% of them present only once. V was pared by 5 bases and J by 2 bases, with 11 bases between. CDR1 is LNHDA and CDR2 is SQIVND in the germline V gene (reference sequence). The CDR3 spans 14 residues. Of note for this clone: Its antigen is unidentified.

V usage is TRBV19 and J usage is TRBJ2-3; no definite D call. The clonotype comes from a man aged 18 to 35 in good health. The sequenced sample was naive CD4+ T cells sorted from blood. Subset described: CD45RA+ positively selected. The CDR3 nucleotides read TGTGCCAGTAGTGCCCAGATAAACACAGATACGCAGTATTTT. Translation gives CASSAQINTDTQYF.